Listed below are T cell receptor beta chains from one sample, sequenced in a study of blood T cell repertoires in COVID-19. The repertoire was sequenced with immunoSEQ multiplex PCR; TCRdb's copy has only in-frame clones and lacks some. The data contain hundreds of thousands of clones, around 83% of them seen just once; the ten biggest clones take up approximately 9.4%. The sample consisted of peripheral blood. These receptors were taken from a woman older than 75 with acute or convalescent COVID-19. Each CDR3 is given with its conserved first and last residue. D genes are given only for firm matches. Clone size is stated in some rows and not others, as once, few, many or a class when expanded.

TRBJ2-3	-	TRBV21-1	15	-	CASIMTSGLMDTQYF	TGTGCCAGCATCATGACTAGCGGTCTCATGGATACGCAGTATTTT
TRBJ2-5	-	TRBV11-2	13	-	CASSPERAKTQYF	TGTGCCAGCAGCCCGGAGAGAGCGAAGACCCAGTACTTC
TRBJ1-1	-	TRBV15	17	TRBD1	CATSRPLGQGIVAEAFF	TGTGCCACCAGCAGACCGCTCGGACAGGGGATTGTGGCTGAAGCTTTCTTT
TRBJ2-3	-	TRBV15	15	-	CATSRPGLSTDTQYF	TGTGCCACCAGCAGACCGGGACTCAGCACAGATACGCAGTATTTT
TRBJ1-2	-	TRBV7-9	14	TRBD1	CASSLAGGNYGYTF	TGTGCCAGCAGCTTGGCAGGGGGTAACTATGGCTACACCTTC
TRBJ2-7	-	TRBV7-2	18	TRBD2	CASSTGTSGGTVSYEQYF	TGTGCCAGCAGCACCGGGACTAGCGGGGGTACGGTGTCCTACGAGCAGTACTTC
TRBJ1-6	-	TRBV6-2/TRBV6-3	17	-	CASSLVPGWDTNSPLHF	TGTGCCAGCAGTCTCGTACCGGGGTGGGACACCAATTCACCCCTCCACTTT
TRBJ2-4	few	TRBV13	15	TRBD2	CASSRIAGGENIQYF	TGTGCCAGCAGCCGGATAGCGGGCGGTGAAAACATTCAGTACTTC
TRBJ2-7	-	TRBV5-6	14	-	CASSGGYRSYEQYF	TGTGCCAGCAGCGGCGGATACCGGTCCTACGAGCAGTACTTC
TRBJ2-5	-	TRBV7-2	14	-	CASSGETGSETQYF	TGTGCCAGCAGCGGGGAAACAGGGTCGGAGACCCAGTACTTC
TRBJ2-3	once	TRBV19	17	TRBD1	CASSSRTGGGVTDTQYF	TGTGCCAGTAGCTCCCGAACAGGGGGCGGTGTCACAGATACGCAGTATTTT
TRBJ2-2	-	TRBV5-4	14	-	CASSSAASTGELFF	TGTGCCAGCAGCTCAGCGGCTAGCACCGGGGAGCTGTTTTTT
TRBJ1-1	-	TRBV7-2	15	-	CASRMEGQVHTEAFF	TGTGCCAGCAGGATGGAGGGGCAGGTACACACTGAAGCTTTCTTT
TRBJ2-5	once	TRBV3-1/TRBV3-2	16	-	CASSQDLSLVGETQYF	TGTGCCAGCAGCCAAGATCTCTCACTAGTCGGGGAGACCCAGTACTTC
TRBJ2-1	-	TRBV7-3	15	TRBD2	CASSRARDYLNEQFF	TGTGCCAGCAGCCGTGCCCGGGACTACCTCAATGAGCAGTTCTTC
TRBJ2-7	-	TRBV21-1	15	-	CASSDPTGSGYEQYF	TGTGCCAGCAGCGACCCGACAGGGTCCGGCTACGAGCAGTACTTC
TRBJ1-3	-	TRBV10-3	15	-	CAISESAGPGNTIYF	TGTGCCATCAGTGAGTCGGCAGGGCCCGGAAACACCATATATTTT
TRBJ1-2	-	TRBV2	14	TRBD1	CASRTGQGNYGYTF	TGTGCCAGCAGGACCGGACAGGGGAACTATGGCTACACCTTC
TRBJ1-4	-	TRBV6-6	13	TRBD1	CASSYGTGGKLFF	TGTGCCAGCAGTTACGGGACAGGGGGAAAACTGTTTTTT
TRBJ1-5	-	TRBV5-8	15	-	CASSLGGVMGQPQHF	TGTGCCAGCAGCTTAGGGGGGGTTATGGGTCAGCCCCAGCATTTT
TRBJ1-6	-	TRBV27	13	-	CASRTDYNSPLHF	TGTGCCAGCAGGACAGACTATAATTCACCCCTCCACTTT
TRBJ2-2	-	TRBV2	16	-	CASAVSIEENTGELFF	TGTGCCAGCGCCGTATCGATTGAGGAAAACACCGGGGAGCTGTTTTTT
TRBJ1-2	-	TRBV7-9	12	-	CASSLSGESYTF	TGTGCCAGCAGCCTGTCAGGGGAGAGCTACACCTTC
TRBJ2-1	-	TRBV7-8	16	-	CASSLAGAVSYNEQFF	TGTGCCAGCAGCTTAGCTGGAGCGGTCTCCTACAATGAGCAGTTCTTC
TRBJ2-1	-	TRBV19	13	TRBD2	CASSMGGNDEQFF	TGTGCCAGTAGTATGGGGGGGAATGATGAGCAGTTCTTC
TRBJ2-1	-	TRBV6-5	15	-	CASRAQAGLYNEQFF	TGTGCCAGCAGAGCGCAGGCGGGCCTATACAATGAGCAGTTCTTC
TRBJ1-2	-	TRBV3-1/TRBV3-2	14	TRBD1	CASSRGTANYGHTF	TGTGCCAGCAGCCGGGGGACAGCTAACTATGGCCACACCTTC
TRBJ2-2	-	TRBV5-4	14	-	CASRRATNTGELFF	TGTGCCAGCAGGAGGGCCACGAACACCGGGGAGCTGTTTTTT
TRBJ2-2	-	TRBV7-2	13	-	CASSLSTAGELFF	TGTGCCAGCAGCTTAAGTACAGCTGGGGAGCTGTTTTTT
TRBJ2-2	once	TRBV5-1	16	TRBD2	CASSLGGLANTGELFF	TGCGCCAGCAGCTTGGGCGGACTAGCGAACACCGGGGAGCTGTTTTTT
TRBJ1-3	-	TRBV19	16	-	CASSISGPDSGNTIYF	TGTGCCAGTAGTATATCAGGGCCCGACTCTGGAAACACCATATATTTT
TRBJ2-7	-	TRBV10-1	14	TRBD1	CASTSSGTGDEQYF	TGCGCCAGCACCTCCTCCGGGACAGGGGACGAGCAGTACTTC
TRBJ1-1	-	TRBV5-4	15	TRBD1	CASSPARTGVTEAFF	TGTGCCAGCAGCCCTGCCCGGACAGGCGTCACTGAAGCTTTCTTT
TRBJ1-5	-	TRBV27	15	TRBD1	CASSGTGGSNQPQHF	TGTGCCAGCAGTGGGACAGGGGGTAGCAATCAGCCCCAGCATTTT
TRBJ1-5	-	TRBV2	15	-	CASTQGPTLRQPQHF	TGTGCCAGCACTCAGGGCCCTACCCTCCGGCAGCCCCAGCATTTT
TRBJ1-5	-	TRBV6-5	13	-	CASSYDNNQPQHF	TGTGCCAGCAGTTACGACAATAATCAGCCCCAGCATTTT
TRBJ2-3	-	TRBV6-6	17	TRBD1	CASSRIIPGGGSDTQYF	TGTGCCAGCAGTCGGATAATCCCAGGGGGCGGGTCAGATACGCAGTATTTT
TRBJ1-2	-	TRBV14	17	-	CASSQGSVGRAVYGYTF	TGTGCCAGCAGCCAAGGGTCAGTCGGCAGGGCAGTCTATGGCTACACCTTC
TRBJ1-1	once	TRBV19	17	TRBD1	CASSMDRVTYMNTEAFF	TGTGCCAGTAGTATGGACAGGGTAACCTACATGAACACTGAAGCTTTCTTT
TRBJ1-6	-	TRBV30	13	-	CAWSGQRGSPLHF	TGTGCCTGGTCGGGCCAGAGGGGGTCACCCCTCCACTTT
TRBJ1-2	-	TRBV10-3	16	TRBD1	CAISERGLTGTGGYTF	TGTGCCATCAGTGAGCGGGGTTTGACAGGGACGGGTGGCTACACCTTC
TRBJ2-6	-	TRBV25-1	16	TRBD1	CASSAGTGGRANVLTF	TGTGCCAGCAGCGCAGGGACAGGGGGAAGGGCCAACGTCCTGACTTTC
TRBJ2-7	-	TRBV2	15	TRBD2	CASSEVLAGADEQYF	TGTGCCAGCAGTGAAGTATTAGCGGGGGCCGACGAGCAGTACTTC
TRBJ1-1	-	TRBV29-1	14	TRBD1	CSTQDRGQNTEAFF	TGCAGCACCCAGGACAGGGGCCAAAACACTGAAGCTTTCTTT